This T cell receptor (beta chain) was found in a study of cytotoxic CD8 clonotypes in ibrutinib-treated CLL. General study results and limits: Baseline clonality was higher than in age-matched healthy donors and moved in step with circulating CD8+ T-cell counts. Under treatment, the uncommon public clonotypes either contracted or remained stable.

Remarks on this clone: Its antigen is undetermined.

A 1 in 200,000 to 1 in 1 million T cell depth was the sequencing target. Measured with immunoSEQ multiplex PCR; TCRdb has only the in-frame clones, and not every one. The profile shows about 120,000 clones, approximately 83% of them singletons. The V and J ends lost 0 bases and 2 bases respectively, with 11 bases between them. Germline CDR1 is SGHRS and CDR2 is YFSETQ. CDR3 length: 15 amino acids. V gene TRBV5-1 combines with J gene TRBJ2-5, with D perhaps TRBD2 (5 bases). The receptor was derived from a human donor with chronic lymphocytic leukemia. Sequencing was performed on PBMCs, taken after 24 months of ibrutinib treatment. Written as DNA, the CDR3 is TGCGCCAGCAGCTTGGGTATCCGCGGGCAAGAGACCCAGTACTTC. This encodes CASSLGIRGQETQYF.